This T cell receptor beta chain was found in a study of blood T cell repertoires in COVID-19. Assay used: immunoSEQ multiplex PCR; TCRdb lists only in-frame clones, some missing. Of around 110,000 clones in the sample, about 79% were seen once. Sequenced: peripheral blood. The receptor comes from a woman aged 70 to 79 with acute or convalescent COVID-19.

The CDR3 spells CASSQARQGRTDTQYF. The CDR3 region has the DNA TGCGCCAGCAGCCAAGCTCGCCAGGGGCGGACAGATACGCAGTATTTT. The chain carries TRBV4-1 and TRBJ2-3, with D perhaps matching TRBD1 (6 bases). From germline, CDR1 is MGHRA and CDR2 YSYEKL. The CDR3 length is 16 residues. V was cut by 1 base and J by 3 bases, with 14 bases left in between.